This entry lists 26 T cell receptor beta chains sequenced from one sample in a study of cytomegalovirus exposure and HLA in healthy donors. The PCR ran on 60 Vbeta and 13 Jbeta primers. Measured with immunoSEQ multiplex PCR; TCRdb has only the in-frame clones, and not every one. The sample lists 180,000 or so clones; roughly 80% were seen once. Material for sequencing was PBMCs. The receptors derive from a woman in her thirties or forties in good health and CMV-seropositive.

The chain recombines TRBV19 with TRBJ2-1; 11 nucleotides align to TRBD2. Germline-derived CDR1 and CDR2 are LNHDA and SQIVND (reference sequence). The CDR3 sequence is 15 residues long. V was pared by 1 base and J by 7 bases, with 3 bases of the junction left unmatched. The CDR3 protein is CASSIGSGRANEQFF. In DNA form, the CDR3 reads TGTGCCAGTAGTATAGGTAGCGGGAGGGCAAATGAGCAGTTCTTC. Full variable domain (outside the CDR3, taken from reference TRBV19 and TRBJ2-1): DGGITQSPKYLFRKEGQNVTLSCEQNLNHDAMYWYRQDPGQGLRLIYYSQIVNDFQKGDIAEGYSVSREKKESFPLTVTSAQKNPTAFYLCASSIGSGRANEQFFGPGTRLTVL.

The chain is built from TRBV7-9 and TRBJ2-7; D gene ambiguous. This CDR3 is 14 amino acids long. In germline, CDR1 is SEHNR, CDR2 FQNEAQ (reference sequence). V lost 1 base and J lost 2, with 9 bases in between. The CDR3 sequence: CASSLGVEPYEQYF. The CDR3 nucleotides are TGTGCCAGCAGCTTAGGTGTAGAGCCCTACGAGCAGTACTTC.

This clone was seen once. The rearrangement uses TRBV18 and TRBJ1-1; no clear D gene. With 2 bases removed from V and 0 bases from J, the gap between germline ends came to 4 bases. This CDR3 comprises 13 residues. Germline-derived CDR1 and CDR2 are KGHSH and LQKENI. CDR3 sequence (DNA): TGTGCCAGCTCACCAGTAGTGAACACTGAAGCTTTCTTT. Translating gives CASSPVVNTEAFF. Complete variable domain (other parts from reference TRBV18 and TRBJ1-1): NAGVMQNPRHLVRRRGQEARLRCSPMKGHSHVYWYRQLPEEGLKFMVYLQKENIIDESGMPKERFSAEFPKEGPSILRIQQVVRGDSAAYFCASSPVVNTEAFFGQGTRLTVV.

This clone has only a few counts. The chain uses TRBV18 and TRBJ2-2; 7 bases match TRBD1. The V gene's germline CDR1 is KGHSH and CDR2 LQKENI. V shed 2 bases and J 0 bases; nucleotides not matched to a gene: 0. The CDR3 contains 15 residues. The CDR3 DNA reads TGTGCCAGCTCACCAGGGACAGCGAACACCGGGGAGCTGTTTTTT. It yields the protein CASSPGTANTGELFF.

V usage is TRBV29-1 and J usage is TRBJ2-7, with a tentative D call TRBD2 (6 bases). Trimming left V 1 base short and J 6 bases short, with 7 bases between. The CDR3 is made up of 11 amino acids. Germline V gene lookup returns CDR1 SQVTM and CDR2 ANQGSEA. This chain's CDR3 is CSVEVGGEQYF. The CDR3 DNA is TGCAGCGTTGAAGTGGGGGGCGAGCAGTACTTC.

The CDR3 region has the DNA TGTGCCATCAGAGATTCACAGGGGTGGTCGAACACTGAAGCTTTCTTT. It encodes CAIRDSQGWSNTEAFF. The chain uses TRBV10-3 and TRBJ1-1; 7 positions agree with TRBD1. The CDR3 runs 16 residues. V lost 6 bases to trimming and J lost 1 base; unmatched junction nucleotides: 11. Germline V gene sequence: CDR1 ENHRY, CDR2 SYGVKD.

The chain links TRBV29-1 to TRBJ2-5; D might be TRBD2 (6 bases). TRBJ2-7 explains the end of the DNA better; the J call may be wrong. Germline V gene lookup returns CDR1 SQVTM and CDR2 ANQGSEA. This CDR3 region has 15 residues. For the CDR3, the DNA is TGCAGCGTTGCAGGAGGTCGGGGGAGTTCCTACGAGCAGTACTTC. It translates to CSVAGGRGSSYEQYF.

CDR3 amino acids: CSARLYEQYF. The CDR3 region has the DNA TGCAGTGCTAGACTCTACGAGCAGTACTTC. This rearrangement joins TRBV20-1 to TRBJ2-5, with D hard to call. The better agreement between TRBJ2-7 and the DNA end casts doubt on the J call. CDR3 length equals 10 residues. The V gene's germline CDR1 is DFQATT and CDR2 SNEGSKA (reference sequence).

The chain couples TRBV11-3 to TRBJ1-1; possible D gene TRBD1, 6 bases. The V gene lost 4 bases and the J gene lost 1 base, with 7 bases spanning the gap. This CDR3 has 13 residues. Looked up from germline, CDR1 is SGHNT and CDR2 is YENEEA. CDR3 nucleotides: TGTGCCAGCAGCTCAGGGGCGAACACTGAAGCTTTCTTT. Protein product: CASSSGANTEAFF. Full variable domain (remainder filled in from reference TRBV11-3 and TRBJ1-1): EAGVVQSPRYKIIEKKQPVAFWCNPISGHNTLYWYLQNLGQGPELLIRYENEEAVDDSQLPKDRFSAERLKGVDSTLKIQPAELGDSAVYLCASSSGANTEAFFGQGTRLTVV.

The chain recombines TRBV27 with TRBJ1-5, with D hard to call. The CDR3 is 15 amino acids. Per germline, CDR1 MNHEY and CDR2 SMNVEV (reference sequence). The V gene lost 2 bases and the J gene lost 3 bases, with 11 bases spanning the gap. The CDR3 DNA reads as TGTGCCAGCAGTTTAAACAGCCAGCCCAATCAGCCCCAGCATTTT. Translation gives CASSLNSQPNQPQHF.

V gene TRBV5-4 combines with J gene TRBJ2-2; D is ambiguous. The CDR3 loop spans 15 amino acids. Trimming took 4 bases from V and 4 from J, leaving 14 bases between them. Germline CDR1 is SGHNT and CDR2 is YYREEE (reference sequence). For the CDR3, the DNA is TGTGCCAGCAGCCTGGACCTACGAGGCACCGGGGAGCTGTTTTTT. Amino acid sequence: CASSLDLRGTGELFF.

This clone was counted once. The chain carries TRBV7-2 and TRBJ1-1; D is unresolved. The V end lost 8 bases, the J end lost 6 bases, and 16 bases lay between the germline ends. The germline V gene has CDR1 SGHTA and CDR2 FQGNSA. CDR3 length: 13 amino acids. CDR3 in DNA: TGTGCCAGCGGGTTTCAGGTTCGGTCTGAAGCTTTCTTT. It yields the protein CASGFQVRSEAFF.

This rearrangement joins TRBV5-6 to TRBJ2-2, with no clear D. Per the germline V gene, CDR1 is SGHDT and CDR2 is YYEEEE. V was clipped by 2 bases and J by 6 bases, with 11 bases between them. The CDR3 runs to 14 residues. DNA of the CDR3: TGTGCCAGCAGCTTCGCAGTTCGATCCGGGGAGCTGTTTTTT. This translates into CASSFAVRSGELFF.

This chain connects TRBV18 to TRBJ1-2; maybe TRBD1 (5 bases). Trimming removed 4 bases at V and 5 bases at J, with 11 bases between. Germline assignment: CDR1 KGHSH and CDR2 LQKENI. This CDR3 contains 13 residues. The CDR3 bases are TGTGCCAGCTCACTCATCGACAGTTATGGCTACACCTTC. This encodes CASSLIDSYGYTF.

The V call is TRBV28, the J call TRBJ2-2, with TRBD1 matching over 9 bases. The CDR3 extends over 19 amino acids. From germline, CDR1 is MDHEN and CDR2 SYDVKM. The J segment lost 0 bases and the V segment lost 3 bases, leaving 11 bases of the junction unmatched. The CDR3 DNA sequence: TGTGCCAGCAGTTTCCCCCCGCTCGGACAGGGGACGAACACCGGGGAGCTGTTTTTT. This codes for CASSFPPLGQGTNTGELFF.

This sequence joins TRBV6-5 and TRBJ1-1; D is ambiguous. Germline values: CDR1 MNHEY, CDR2 SVGAGI. CDR3 size: 13 residues. V lost 4 bases to trimming and J lost 1 base, with 7 bases between them. The CDR3 nucleotides read TGTGCCAGCAGTTCGACTGGGAACACTGAAGCTTTCTTT. It codes for CASSSTGNTEAFF.

This chain joins TRBV27 and TRBJ1-1, with D perhaps matching TRBD1 (6 bases). The germline V gene has CDR1 MNHEY and CDR2 SMNVEV (reference sequence). V was shortened by 2 bases and J by 2 bases, with 12 bases between the two germline ends. The CDR3 has 15 amino acids. DNA of the CDR3: TGTGCCAGCAGTTTAAAGAGACAGGCTAACACTGAAGCTTTCTTT. It is translated as CASSLKRQANTEAFF.

J is TRBJ2-1 and V is TRBV27; 13 positions match TRBD2. From germline, CDR1 is MNHEY and CDR2 SMNVEV (reference sequence). This CDR3 comprises 16 residues. V dropped 4 bases and J dropped 2; count of bases not matched to a gene: 2. CDR3 amino acids: CASSSGLAGTYNEQFF. The CDR3 DNA reads TGTGCCAGCAGTTCGGGACTAGCGGGAACCTACAATGAGCAGTTCTTC.

The rearrangement uses TRBV4-2 and TRBJ2-7; no reliable D call. The germline V gene has CDR1 LGHNA and CDR2 YNFKEQ. The CDR3 spans 14 residues. The ends were cut back, 0 bases at V and 4 bases at J, with 10 bases in the middle. The CDR3 bases are TGTGCCAGCAGCCAAGAGTCCCCTCCTTACGAGCAGTACTTC. This sequence encodes CASSQESPPYEQYF.

The chain combines TRBV6-5 with TRBJ2-1, with 8 bases fitting TRBD1. Per the germline V gene, CDR1 is MNHEY and CDR2 is SVGAGI. CDR3 length: 16 residues. Trimming at V came to 2 bases and at J to 4 bases, leaving 7 bases not matched to a gene. CDR3 DNA: TGTGCCAGCAGTTACAGCGGCAGGGGGCCGTACAATGAGCAGTTCTTC. Its translation is CASSYSGRGPYNEQFF.

The chain uses TRBV25-1 and TRBJ1-4; TRBD1 aligns across 9 bases. CDR1 is MGHDK and CDR2 is SYGVNS in the germline V gene. CDR3 length equals 16 residues. Trimming took 1 base from V and 7 from J; bases not matched to a gene: 7. In DNA, the CDR3 is TGTGCCAGCAGTGAATGGACAGGGGCTACTGGTGAAAAACTGTTTTTT. Protein: CASSEWTGATGEKLFF. Full variable domain (rest looked up from reference TRBV25-1 and TRBJ1-4): EADIYQTPRYLVIGTGKKITLECSQTMGHDKMYWYQQDPGMELHLIHYSYGVNSTEKGDLSSESTVSRIRTEHFPLTLESARPSHTSQYLCASSEWTGATGEKLFFGSGTQLSVL.

The rearrangement joins TRBV6-4 to TRBJ1-2; D is unclear. The V end was cut by 5 bases, the J end by 2 bases, with 6 bases between. Germline assignment: CDR1 MRHNA and CDR2 SNTAGT. The CDR3 loop spans 12 amino acids. CDR3 DNA: TGTGCCAGCAGTCAAAAAAACTATGGCTACACCTTC. Protein sequence: CASSQKNYGYTF.

This clone was found once. The chain combines TRBV5-8 with TRBJ1-5, with 8 bases aligning to TRBD1. CDR1 and CDR2 (germline): SGHTS, YDEGEE. This CDR3 has 17 residues. V was clipped by 0 bases and J by 0 bases; unmatched bases: 5. CDR3 loop: CASSLGATGASNQPQHF. The CDR3 DNA sequence: TGTGCCAGCAGCTTGGGCGCGACAGGGGCTAGCAATCAGCCCCAGCATTTT.

This clone was seen a few times. The chain has TRBV1 and TRBJ2-7; TRBD2, as called in the table, went unchecked against the DNA. TRBV1 is termed a pseudogene. This CDR3 comprises 15 residues. The CDR3 coding sequence is TGCACCAGCAGCCATCTCGGGACTACTAAATACGAGCAGTACTTC. Protein product: CTSSHLGTTKYEQYF.

The chain links TRBV7-2 to TRBJ2-5; TRBD1 agrees at 8 bases. The CDR3 is made up of 16 amino acids. With V trimmed by 2 bases and J by 5 bases, 10 bases remained unmatched. Germline V gives CDR1 SGHTA, CDR2 FQGNSA. The CDR3 bases are TGTGCCAGCAGCTTACTCGGGACAGGCGCTTGGGAGACCCAGTACTTC. It yields the protein CASSLLGTGAWETQYF.

This clone was detected once. The chain links TRBV19 to TRBJ1-1; D is ambiguous. Trimming removed 3 bases from V and 8 bases from J, with 10 bases in between. CDR1 is LNHDA and CDR2 is SQIVND in the germline V gene (reference sequence). The CDR3 has 12 residues. The CDR3: CASSMNREEAFF. The CDR3 DNA sequence: TGTGCCAGTAGTATGAACAGAGAGGAAGCTTTCTTT.